This TCR beta chain came from a study of T cell responses to AZD1222 COVID-19 vaccine (dated by TCRdb to the early 2020s). Turning to the overall study: TCR sequencing covered about 230 trial participants: about 210 given two doses of AZD1222 and around 26 given two doses of MenACWY control vaccine. Trial participants were enrolled by age into subgroups of 18-55, 56-69 and 70-plus years, and roughly 150, 30 and 60 TCR-sequenced participants, respectively, were included in these subgroups.

The time point label of this sample denotes: about 28 days (+/-7) after the second vaccine dose. AZD1222 recipients whose second dose came at about 4 weeks and those whose second dose came at about 12 weeks were combined into one group, since spike-specific TCR depth and breadth did not differ between the two schedules. Samples from vaccinated people were obtained from the UK trials COV001 and COV002, which included a single-blind randomized controlled phase 2/3 trial of AZD1222 (ChAdOx1 nCoV-19) in healthy adults. For TCRbeta chain sequencing, PBMC samples were collected from trial participants at day 0 and at day 28 after the second dose. The CDR3 regions of human TCRbeta chains were analyzed by immunosequencing. The original methods were these. TCRs in the repertoires were compared against a reference library of SARS-CoV-2-specific TCRs that had been generated with the MIRA antigen-specificity platform. Breadth was defined as the fraction of unique TCRs that were SARS-CoV-2-associated. Depth was defined as the fraction of total T cells that were SARS-CoV-2-associated. Using the MIRA data, each spike-specific TCR was mapped to the spike region that the TCR reacts to and placed in a CD4 or CD8 class. Log10-transformed breadth and depth values were compared by one-way ANOVA with Sidak's multiple comparisons tests. Held by TCRdb, this immuneACCESS table contains in-frame sequences only and omits some clones. Under half of the omission traces to an unresolved V gene where checked; the cause of the rest is unknown. V and J calls plus clone size are reproduced from that table; the DNA served to infer D and trimming. The sample yields around 99,000 clones; about 89% were counted once. The ten largest clonotypes hold 5% to 7.5% of the sample.

Note on this clone: What this receptor recognizes is not known. No much larger clone exists at a distance of one base, and base qualities are not known.

What the authors observed across the whole study: After two AZD1222 doses, both the breadth and the depth of spike-specific TCRs were significantly higher than at day 0 and than in MenACWY recipients. Most participants were white British and females outnumbered males, and the authors suggested that clonal diversity may have been underestimated. The whole spike protein was spanned by vaccine-associated CD4 TCRs, and dominant responses were seen in regions 160-218 and 743-854. Conclusions about previously exposed vaccinees are limited, since just five or six AZD1222 recipients were seropositive for SARS-CoV-2 at baseline. Epitopes outside the regions mutated in the B.1.351 and B.1.1.7 variants were reportedly recognized by nearly half of the unique spike-specific TCRs. The 56-69-year group was small, and its depth increase did not reach significance, likely because of low power. No day 14 peak-response samples were available, so repertoires were characterized only after the peak T cell response.

The CDR3 measures 17 amino acids from cysteine to phenylalanine. The kept DNA is CDR3 alone, 51 bases in frame from the first base. The germline V gene gives CDR1 as SGHTA and CDR2 as FQGNSA. The junction shows trimming of 1 base on V and 0 bases on J, and the gene matches do not reach 5 bases of it. Material: peripheral blood, obtained 28 days after the second AZD1222 dose. This chain is built from TRBV7-2 and TRBJ2-3; TRBD2 aligns with 9 central bases. This TCR derives from an adult who received the AZD1222 COVID-19 vaccine. The CDR3 region has the sequence CASSLDGGGASTDTQYF. The DNA sequence is as follows: TGTGCCAGCAGCTTAGACGGCGGGGGGGCGAGCACAGATACGCAGTATTTT.